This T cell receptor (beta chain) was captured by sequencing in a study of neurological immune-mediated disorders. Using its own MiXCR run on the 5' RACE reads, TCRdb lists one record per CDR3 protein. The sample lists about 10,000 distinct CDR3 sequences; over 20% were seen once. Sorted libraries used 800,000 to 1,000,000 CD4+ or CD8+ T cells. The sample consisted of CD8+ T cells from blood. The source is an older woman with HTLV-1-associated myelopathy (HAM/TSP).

CDR3 nucleotide sequence: TGTGCCAGCAGCCCCCGAGGATATGACCAACCAAATCAGCCCCAGCATTTT. As protein: CASSPRGYDQPNQPQHF. V gene TRBV7-7 combines with J gene TRBJ1-5; D remains unclear. The V gene's germline CDR1 is SSHAT and CDR2 FNYEAQ (reference sequence). The ends were cut back, 5 bases at V and 4 bases at J, with 21 bases in the middle. CDR3 size: 17 residues.